The rows below give T cell receptor beta chains drawn from one sample of a study of blood T cell repertoires in COVID-19. TCRdb's table, derived via immunoSEQ multiplex PCR, lists solely in-frame clones and lacks some. Here the sample spans around 70,000 clones, under 95% being singletons. The sample comprised peripheral blood. The receptor source for this set is a human donor in a cohort sampled during active COVID-19. Both conserved end residues are part of each CDR3. Each record gives: J gene, D gene, clone size, V gene, CDR3 DNA, CDR3 protein. The D gene is left open where the match is weak. A clone size is listed for some rows: how often the clone was seen (once, few, many), or a class if it is expanded.

>TRBJ1-2|NA|NA|TRBV2
TGTGCCAGCAGTGACCAGGGGATGAGGTCAGGCTACACCTTC
CASSDQGMRSGYTF
>TRBJ1-6|TRBD1|NA|TRBV18
TGTGCCAGCTCATCAGGGGGACAGGGCTCCTATAATTCACCCCTCCACTTT
CASSSGGQGSYNSPLHF
>TRBJ1-5|TRBD1|once|TRBV30
TGTGCTTGGGCCGCAGGGGGCAGTCAGCCCCAGCATTTT
CAWAAGGSQPQHF
>TRBJ2-3|NA|NA|TRBV7-6
TGTGCCAGCAGCTTAGCCTTCGGCGGGGAGCGCACAGATACGCAGTATTTT
CASSLAFGGERTDTQYF
>TRBJ1-4|TRBD1|NA|TRBV5-6
TGTGCCAGCAGCCGCCGGGACAGGGGAAGGAATGAAAAACTGTTTTTT
CASSRRDRGRNEKLFF
>TRBJ1-2|NA|NA|TRBV6-5
TGTGCCAGCAGTTACTCCCCGAACTCAGGGATCTATGGCTACACCTTC
CASSYSPNSGIYGYTF
>TRBJ2-3|NA|NA|TRBV4-3
TGCGCCAGCAGCCAAGATCTTGGCCGCCGGGATCAGGGCACAGATACGCAGTATTTT
CASSQDLGRRDQGTDTQYF
>TRBJ1-1|NA|NA|TRBV7-6
TGTGCCAGCACAACTCTTGGGGCCTTGAACACTGAAGCTTTCTTT
CASTTLGALNTEAFF
>TRBJ1-5|TRBD1|NA|TRBV18
TGTGCCAGCTCCCGTACCGGGACAGGCAATCAGCCCCAGCATTTT
CASSRTGTGNQPQHF
>TRBJ1-4|NA|NA|TRBV19
TGTGCCAGTAGTGATACGGCAACTAATGAAAAACTGTTTTTT
CASSDTATNEKLFF
>TRBJ2-1|TRBD1|NA|TRBV7-9
TGTGCCAGCAGCTTAACAGGGGGTATGAATGAGCAGTTCTTC
CASSLTGGMNEQFF
>TRBJ2-5|NA|NA|TRBV6-1
TGTGCCAGCAGTGAAGCGGCCGCGGGAGAGACCCAGTACTTC
CASSEAAAGETQYF
>TRBJ1-4|NA|NA|TRBV9
TGTGCCAGCAGCGCTTCAGGAGGATCCAATGAAAAACTGTTTTTT
CASSASGGSNEKLFF
>TRBJ1-6|NA|NA|TRBV9
TGTGCCAGCAGCGTAACAGGGAATTCACCCCTCCACTTT
CASSVTGNSPLHF
>TRBJ2-3|NA|NA|TRBV7-2
TGTGCCAGCACCTTGCGGGGAGAAGTAGATACGCAGTATTTT
CASTLRGEVDTQYF
>TRBJ2-7|NA|NA|TRBV15
TGTGCCACCAGCAGTCTCCCAGAATACGAGCAGTACTTC
CATSSLPEYEQYF
>TRBJ1-1|NA|once|TRBV18
TGTGCCAGCTCACCAACGCAGGGGTCCACTGAAGCTTTCTTT
CASSPTQGSTEAFF
>TRBJ2-2|NA|NA|TRBV27
TGTGCCAGCGGCCTGACCGGGGTCATCTCCGGGGAGCTGTTTTTT
CASGLTGVISGELFF
>TRBJ2-7|TRBD1|NA|TRBV4-3
TGCGCCAGCAGCCCCCAGGGGGCGTCTAGGGAGCAGTACTTC
CASSPQGASREQYF
>TRBJ1-3|TRBD1|NA|TRBV7-2
TGTGCCAGCAGCCCTCAGGGGGCTGGAAACACCATATATTTT
CASSPQGAGNTIYF
>TRBJ2-7|TRBD1|NA|TRBV7-6
TGTGCCAGCAGCCTACGGGACAGCAACCACGAGCAGTACTTC
CASSLRDSNHEQYF
>TRBJ2-3|TRBD2|NA|TRBV19
TGTGCCAGTAGTATAGTGCTAGCGGGGGCTACAGATACGCAGTATTTT
CASSIVLAGATDTQYF
>TRBJ1-4|NA|NA|TRBV6-5
TGTGCCAGCAGCTCAGGGTGGAATGAAAAACTGTTTTTT
CASSSGWNEKLFF
>TRBJ2-7|TRBD2|NA|TRBV4-2
TGTGCCAGCAGCCAAGATTTGAAGGCTAGCGGGGGTAACGAGCAGTACTTC
CASSQDLKASGGNEQYF
>TRBJ1-1|TRBD1|NA|TRBV19
TGTGCCAGTAGTATAGGGGGGGACAGGCGGACTGAAGCTTTCTTT
CASSIGGDRRTEAFF
>TRBJ2-5|NA|NA|TRBV2
TGTGCCAGCTTGGCCCAGCAAGAGACCCAGTACTTC
CASLAQQETQYF
>TRBJ2-5|TRBD2|NA|TRBV19
TGTGCCAGTAGTGTAAGACTAGCGTCGGAGACCCAGTACTTC
CASSVRLASETQYF
>TRBJ2-3|NA|NA|TRBV7-9
TGTGCCAGCAGCTTAGCGGGGGCTTTAGGCAAGGGGCTGACGCAGTATTTT
CASSLAGALGKGLTQYF
>TRBJ2-3|TRBD2|once|TRBV19
TGTGCCAGTAGTACAACTAGCGGGGGGGCTGGAGATACGCAGTATTTT
CASSTTSGGAGDTQYF
>TRBJ2-2|NA|NA|TRBV3-1/TRBV3-2
TGTGCCAGCAGCCAAGGGCAGGGATACGGGGAGCTGTTTTTT
CASSQGQGYGELFF
>TRBJ1-2|NA|NA|TRBV7-2
TGTGCCAGCAGCTCCCTATCTGGACAGCCCTATGGCTACACCTTC
CASSSLSGQPYGYTF
>TRBJ2-1|NA|NA|TRBV6-5
TGTGCCAGCAGACGCCCAGGGGCGCAATACAATGAGCAGTTCTTC
CASRRPGAQYNEQFF
>TRBJ2-3|TRBD1|NA|TRBV7-6
TGTGCCAGCAGCTCCTGGACAGGGGAATCTGGAACGCAGTATTTT
CASSSWTGESGTQYF
>TRBJ2-1|NA|NA|TRBV7-2
TGTGCCAGCACCTTTGACGGGACCTACAATGAGCAGTTCTTC
CASTFDGTYNEQFF
>TRBJ1-6|NA|NA|TRBV21-1
TGTGCCAGCAACAGGGGCCGATCACCCCTCCACTTT
CASNRGRSPLHF
>TRBJ2-7|TRBD1|NA|TRBV10-3
TGTGCCATCAGTGACCGTAGGACAGGGTCCTACGAGCAGTACTTC
CAISDRRTGSYEQYF
>TRBJ1-1|NA|NA|TRBV18
TGTGCCAGCTCACCGGCCATAACGGAGACTGAAGCTTTCTTT
CASSPAITETEAFF
>TRBJ1-5|TRBD1|NA|TRBV6-5
TGTGCCAGCAGGACAGGACAGGGGGCCTATCAGCCCCAGCATTTT
CASRTGQGAYQPQHF
>TRBJ2-3|TRBD2|NA|TRBV5-6
TGTGCCAGCAGCCCAACTAGCGGGGCAGATACGCAGTATTTT
CASSPTSGADTQYF
>TRBJ2-6|TRBD2|NA|TRBV7-2
TGTGCCAGCAGCTTAGCCGGCGGGGGGCTCTCTGGGGCCAACGTCCTGACTTTC
CASSLAGGGLSGANVLTF
>TRBJ1-3|NA|few|TRBV7-9
TGTGCCAGCAATAGGGGCTCGGGGGGCTCTGGAAACACCATATATTTT
CASNRGSGGSGNTIYF
>TRBJ2-7|TRBD1|NA|TRBV7-6
TGTGCCAGCAGCTTAGGACAGGGGTGGAACGAGCAGTACTTC
CASSLGQGWNEQYF
>TRBJ2-1|NA|once|TRBV4-3
TGCGCCAGCAGCTTGCGGAGGGGCGGGCGCAATGAGCAGTTCTTC
CASSLRRGGRNEQFF
>TRBJ1-4|NA|few|TRBV5-5
TGTGCCAGCAGCAACAGGGCAACTAATGAAAAACTGTTTTTT
CASSNRATNEKLFF
>TRBJ2-3|NA|NA|TRBV3-1/TRBV3-2
TGTGCCAGCAGCCAACTGCAGGGGAAGCGAGGCACAGATACGCAGTATTTT
CASSQLQGKRGTDTQYF
>TRBJ2-4|TRBD2|NA|TRBV7-2
TGTGCCAGCAGCTTAGCCCGGTCTAGCGGGGGACACATTCAGTACTTC
CASSLARSSGGHIQYF
>TRBJ2-3|NA|NA|TRBV6-2/TRBV6-3
TGTGCCAGCAGTTACTATAGCCTCCCAGATACGCAGTATTTT
CASSYYSLPDTQYF
>TRBJ1-2|TRBD1|NA|TRBV2
TGTGCCAGCAAGACCGGGACAGGGTTATACTATGGCTACACCTTC
CASKTGTGLYYGYTF
>TRBJ2-7|TRBD1|NA|TRBV5-1
TGCGCCAGCAGCCGCCGACAGGGTCAAGGCGAGCAGTACTTC
CASSRRQGQGEQYF
>TRBJ1-3|NA|NA|TRBV12-3/TRBV12-4
TGTGCCAGCAGTTTTTCGGGGGGAAACACCATATATTTT
CASSFSGGNTIYF